Sequencing of this TCR beta chain was carried out in a study of blood T cell dynamics during melanoma immunotherapy. Background on the study: Metastatic melanoma patients received first-line pembrolizumab or nivolumab plus ipilimumab.

This sample's time point: pre-treatment baseline. One draw preceded checkpoint blockade; another followed its first cycle at week 3. At 12 weeks after first infusion, RECIST 1.1 defined response for most patients. Patients had no prior systemic cancer treatment, immunosuppressants or other active cancers. Clones were read by immunoSEQ multiplex PCR, and TCRdb kept only the in-frame ones, dropping some. The repertoire holds about 12,000 clones, with 70% to 85% as singletons. V was shortened by 2 bases and J by 4 bases, with 9 bases between the two germline ends. The CDR3 has 14 amino acids. Germline V gene lookup returns CDR1 SGHTA and CDR2 FQGNSA.

Sequenced material: blood, taken from a patient treated with checkpoint blockade. The chain is built from TRBV7-2 and TRBJ1-5; tentative D call: TRBD1 (5 bases). This sequence was found in a human donor with melanoma. CDR3 sequence (DNA): TGTGCCAGCAGCTTAATGGGGGTAAATCAGCCCCAGCATTTT. Protein sequence: CASSLMGVNQPQHF.